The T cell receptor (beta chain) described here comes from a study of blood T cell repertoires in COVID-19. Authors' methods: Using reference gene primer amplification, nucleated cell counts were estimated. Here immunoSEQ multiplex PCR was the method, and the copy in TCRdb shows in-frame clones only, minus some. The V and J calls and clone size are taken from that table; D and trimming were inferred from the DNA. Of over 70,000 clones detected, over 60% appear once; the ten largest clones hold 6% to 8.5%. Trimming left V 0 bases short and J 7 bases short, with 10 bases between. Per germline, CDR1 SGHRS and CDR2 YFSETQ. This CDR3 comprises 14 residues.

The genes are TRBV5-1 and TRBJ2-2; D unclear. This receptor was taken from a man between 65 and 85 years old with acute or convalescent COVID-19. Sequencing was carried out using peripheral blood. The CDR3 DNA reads TGCGCCAGCAGCTTGGTGCCCGGGTTCGGGGAGCTGTTTTTT. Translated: CASSLVPGFGELFF.